This TCR beta chain emerged from a study of T-cell memory formation after mild COVID-19. Study-wide results and caveats: Several responding clones turned up in pre-infection memory, indicating that cross-reactive memory may have taken part. Balance between CD4 and CD8 was seen in clones contracting day 15 to 85, and a CD4+ lean was seen in later expanders.

The CDR3 runs 13 residues. Looked up from germline, CDR1 is SGDLS and CDR2 is YYNGEE. V lost 3 bases to trimming and J lost 1 base, with 7 bases between them. About this clonotype: The antigen remains undetermined.

TCRdb processed the 5' RACE reads anew with MiXCR; each CDR3 protein has one entry. The sample contains 500,000 to 650,000 distinct CDR3 sequences, about a fifth of which appear only once. V gene TRBV9 combines with J gene TRBJ1-1; tentative D call: TRBD1 (6 bases). The specimen was PBMCs or a T cell subset sorted from them (not recorded which). The sequence derives from an adult woman who had mild COVID-19 (a few samples of this study predate the infection). Cell type and time point are not known. Written as DNA, the CDR3 is TGTGCCAGCAGCGAACAGGGGAACACTGAAGCTTTCTTT. Its protein product is CASSEQGNTEAFF.